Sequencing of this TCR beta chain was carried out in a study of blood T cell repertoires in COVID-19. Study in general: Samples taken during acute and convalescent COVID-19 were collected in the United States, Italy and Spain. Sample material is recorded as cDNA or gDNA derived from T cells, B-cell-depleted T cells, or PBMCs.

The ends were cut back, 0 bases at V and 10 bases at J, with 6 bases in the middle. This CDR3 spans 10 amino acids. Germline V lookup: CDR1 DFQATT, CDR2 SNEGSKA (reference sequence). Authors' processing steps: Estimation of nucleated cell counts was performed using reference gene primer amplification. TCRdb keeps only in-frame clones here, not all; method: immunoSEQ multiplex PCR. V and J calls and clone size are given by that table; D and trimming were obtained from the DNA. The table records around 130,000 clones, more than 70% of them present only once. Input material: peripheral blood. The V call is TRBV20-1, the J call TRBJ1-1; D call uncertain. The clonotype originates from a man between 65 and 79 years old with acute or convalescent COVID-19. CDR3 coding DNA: TGCAGTGCTAGAGAGGGAGGAGCTTTCTTT. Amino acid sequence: CSAREGGAFF.